This is a list of T cell receptor beta chains from one sample in a study of control samples from healthy donors and cancer patients. The table came from immunoSEQ multiplex PCR; TCRdb's copy has only in-frame clones and leaves some out. The profile shows some 150,000 clones, 94% of them singletons. The sequencing sample was made of blood. These receptor sequences come from a man aged 35 to 55 in good health. CDR3s include the opening cysteine and the closing phenylalanine or tryptophan. The D gene is left open where the match is weak. Some rows mark clone size as missing; the rest say once, few, many or name a class of expanded clone.

j_call d_call v_call clone_size cdr3_aa cdr3_nt
TRBJ1-1 - TRBV5-6 - CASSYNTRARMNTEAFF TGTGCCAGCAGCTACAACACGAGGGCTAGGATGAACACTGAAGCTTTCTTT
TRBJ1-3 - TRBV25-1 - CASSPGNTIYF TGTGCCAGCAGCCCGGGCAACACCATATATTTT
TRBJ1-1 - TRBV14 - CASSAEGRGNPEAFF TGTGCCAGCAGTGCGGAGGGTCGGGGTAACCCTGAAGCTTTCTTT
TRBJ1-2 TRBD1 TRBV24-1 - CATSDPGQGTYGYTF TGTGCCACCAGTGACCCGGGACAGGGAACCTATGGCTACACCTTC
TRBJ2-2 TRBD1 TRBV19 - CASSIDRASTGELFF TGTGCCAGTAGTATTGACAGGGCTAGCACCGGGGAGCTGTTTTTT
TRBJ2-7 - TRBV18 once CASSPKGIDEQYF TGTGCCAGCTCACCTAAGGGAATCGACGAGCAGTACTTC
TRBJ2-5 - TRBV5-4 - CASSLGQGLGTQYF TGTGCCAGCAGCTTGGGACAGGGACTAGGGACCCAGTACTTC
TRBJ2-2 TRBD1 TRBV9 - CASSVDEGAPNTGELFF TGTGCCAGCAGCGTAGATGAGGGGGCGCCGAACACCGGGGAGCTGTTTTTT
TRBJ2-7 TRBD1 TRBV18 - CASSVWDRDHEQYF TGTGCCAGCTCAGTTTGGGACAGGGATCACGAGCAGTACTTC
TRBJ2-7 TRBD1 TRBV5-6 - CASSCPDREDGGYEQYF TGTGCCAGCAGCTGCCCGGACAGGGAGGATGGGGGCTACGAGCAGTACTTC
TRBJ2-1 - TRBV11-1 - CASSLLRNSNEQFF TGTGCCAGCAGCTTACTCAGAAATTCCAATGAGCAGTTCTTC
TRBJ2-5 - TRBV5-1 - CASSPEGGRSETQYF TGCGCCAGCAGCCCGGAGGGGGGTAGGTCGGAGACCCAGTACTTC
TRBJ2-7 - TRBV6-5 - CASSYSAGTDTYEQYF TGTGCCAGCAGTTACTCGGCCGGGACGGATACCTACGAGCAGTACTTC
TRBJ2-3 - TRBV5-1 - CASSLAADTQYF TGCGCCAGCAGCTTGGCGGCAGATACGCAGTATTTT
TRBJ2-2 TRBD1 TRBV4-3 - CASSETQDYRGLNGELFF TGCGCCAGCAGCGAAACCCAGGATTACAGGGGGCTGAACGGGGAGCTGTTTTTT
TRBJ2-2 TRBD1 TRBV7-9 - CASSFYRGGATGELFF TGTGCCAGCAGCTTCTACAGGGGTGGCGCGACCGGGGAGCTGTTTTTT
TRBJ2-7 - TRBV5-8 - CASSFLGPGAKIHEQYF TGTGCCAGCAGCTTTTTGGGGCCAGGGGCTAAGATCCACGAGCAGTACTTC